This entry features one T cell receptor (beta chain) sequence. Treatment here: randomized to nivolumab then ipilimumab (arm A) or the reverse (arm B). None of the patients previously received DNA-damaging chemotherapy. Sorted cells were live CD3+CD8+, lacking CD19 and CD56, from PBMCs. The sample belongs to a study of sequential checkpoint blockade in melanoma. Study information: Arm A got nivolumab then ipilimumab; arm B the reverse, 1:1. Each arm's sequence ended with maintenance nivolumab.

CDR1 is MNHEY, CDR2 SMNVEV, per germline (reference sequence). There are 15 residues in the CDR3. Trimming removed 4 bases at V and 3 bases at J, with 16 bases between. Sequenced by immunoSEQ multiplex PCR; TCRdb stores in-frame clones only, minus some. The data contain 12,000 to 15,000 clones, less than 55% of them seen just once; the ten biggest clones take up under 20%. The chain combines TRBV27 with TRBJ2-7; TRBD2 might be the D (7 bases). The TCR was taken from a human donor with melanoma. Material: CD8+ T cells sorted from blood (inferred from file names), obtained from a patient given nivolumab and ipilimumab in sequence. As DNA, the CDR3 is TGTGCCAGCAGTTGGGGGAGGGGGGGCCGCTACGAGCAGTACTTC. Its translation is CASSWGRGGRYEQYF.